These 20 T cell receptor beta chains were sequenced from one sample in a study of CD8+ T cells in alopecia areata. cDNA prepared by RNA extraction and subsequent reverse transcription served as the template for sequencing. TCRdb's copy holds only in-frame clones and misses some; the assay was immunoSEQ multiplex PCR. The profile covers hundreds of thousands of clones, with approximately 61% appearing a single time and approximately 1.2% taken by the ten largest. The sequencing here drew on CD4+ T cells sorted from blood, taken at week 0. The receptors here all came from a human donor with alopecia areata.

As to this clone: The same CDR3 is also encoded by other DNA sequences in this sample. The chain carries TRBV29-1 and TRBJ1-1, with D uncertain. The CDR3 totals 10 residues. The germline gives CDR1 SQVTM, CDR2 ANQGSEA. Trimming cost V 4 bases and J 5 bases, with 5 bases left between them. The CDR3 loop reads CSVGNTEAFF. CDR3 nucleotides: TGCAGCGTTGGAAATACTGAAGCTTTCTTT.

The CDR3, as DNA: TGTGCCAGCAGCCGTAGCGGGGGGCAGGGAGATACGCAGTATTTT. This codes for CASSRSGGQGDTQYF. V is TRBV4-2 and J is TRBJ2-3; 10 nucleotides line up with TRBD2. Germline values: CDR1 LGHNA, CDR2 YNFKEQ. J was trimmed by 5 bases and V by 4 bases; bases with no gene match: 6. The CDR3 loop spans 15 amino acids.

Comment on this clone: The same CDR3 also results from other DNA sequences found in this sample. This chain uses TRBV7-3 with TRBJ2-1; TRBD2 might be the D (5 bases). The CDR3 loop spans 13 amino acids. The ends were cut back, 5 bases at V and 2 bases at J, with 7 bases in the middle. The V gene's germline CDR1 is SGHTA and CDR2 FQGTGA. CDR3 sequence (DNA): TGTGCCAGCAGCACCGGGACCTACAATGAGCAGTTCTTC. Translating gives CASSTGTYNEQFF.

The chain employs TRBV5-1 and TRBJ2-4, with a possible D match to TRBD1 (6 bases). V was shortened by 0 bases and J by 0 bases, with 19 bases between the two germline ends. Germline lookup yields CDR1 SGHRS and CDR2 YFSETQ. This CDR3 comprises 19 residues. The CDR3, as DNA: TGCGCCAGCAGCTTGGGGTACCTCACCCTACAGGGAGCCAAAAACATTCAGTACTTC. Translation: CASSLGYLTLQGAKNIQYF. Full variable domain (remainder filled in from reference TRBV5-1 and TRBJ2-4): KAGVTQTPRYLIKTRGQQVTLSCSPISGHRSVSWYQQTPGQGLQFLFEYFSETQRNKGNFPGRFSGRQFSNSRSEMNVSTLELGDSALYLCASSLGYLTLQGAKNIQYFGAGTRLSVL.

This rearrangement joins TRBV7-9 to TRBJ1-4; no clear D. Trimming removed 8 bases from V and 7 bases from J, with 11 bases in between. Germline V gives CDR1 SEHNR, CDR2 FQNEAQ (reference sequence). The CDR3 is 12 amino acids. The CDR3 DNA follows: TGTGCCAGCCGTGACAAGTTTGAAAAACTGTTTTTT. Translation gives CASRDKFEKLFF.

The J gene is TRBJ2-5, the V gene TRBV10-3, with D possibly being TRBD2 (5 bases). Deletions cut 4 bases from V and 0 bases from J, with 12 bases between. The CDR3 spans 15 residues. Germline CDR1 ENHRY, CDR2 SYGVKD. The CDR3 DNA reads as TGTGCCATCAGTGCTAGCTCAACCTACCAAGAGACCCAGTACTTC. It specifies CAISASSTYQETQYF.

The chain employs TRBV30 and TRBJ2-3; possibly TRBD2 for D (6 bases). The CDR3 covers 16 residues. Trimming took 0 bases from V and 6 from J, leaving 19 bases between them. Germline V gene lookup returns CDR1 GTSNPN and CDR2 SVGIG (reference sequence). The CDR3 DNA is TGTGCCTGGAGTGTACCGACCTACGGGCTAGCGGATACGCAGTATTTT. Translated, it gives CAWSVPTYGLADTQYF.

The chain couples TRBV6-5 to TRBJ2-3; no clear D gene. The germline V gene has CDR1 MNHEY and CDR2 SVGAGI. V was cut by 5 bases and J by 1 base, with 7 bases left in between. The CDR3 totals 13 residues. DNA of the CDR3: TGTGCCAGCAGTAGGGTAGGCACAGATACGCAGTATTTT. Its protein product is CASSRVGTDTQYF.

The V gene is TRBV5-1, the J gene TRBJ2-1, with D maybe TRBD2 (6 bases). The CDR3 has 15 amino acids. V gave up 0 bases and J gave up 8 bases, with 15 bases separating them. Germline CDR1 is SGHRS and CDR2 is YFSETQ. CDR3 in DNA: TGCGCCAGCAGCTTGGCGGGGAGGTCTGGCGATGAGCAGTTCTTC. The encoded protein is CASSLAGRSGDEQFF.

This chain connects TRBV29-1 to TRBJ1-6; D unresolved. V was trimmed by 4 bases and J by 3 bases, leaving 7 bases between them. This CDR3 region has 13 residues. Germline CDR1 SQVTM, CDR2 ANQGSEA. The CDR3 DNA reads TGCAGCGTTGGGGTATTCTATAATTCACCCCTCCACTTT. It yields the protein CSVGVFYNSPLHF.

This clone was seen more than once but under ten times. CDR3 residues: CASSQGSLVGEKLFF. The CDR3 nucleotides are TGCGCCAGCAGCCAAGGATCCCTTGTCGGAGAAAAACTGTTTTTT. The genes are TRBV4-3 and TRBJ1-4, with D uncertain. Germline-derived CDR1 and CDR2 are LGHNA and YSLEER. V shed 1 base and J shed 8 bases, with 14 bases lying between them. This CDR3 spans 15 amino acids.

CDR3 DNA sequence: TGTGCCAGCAGCGGAAGTACAGGGGGCTATGGCTACACCTTC. Its translation: CASSGSTGGYGYTF. V gene TRBV9 combines with J gene TRBJ1-2, with 8 bases identical to TRBD1. Germline assignment: CDR1 SGDLS and CDR2 YYNGEE. This CDR3 comprises 14 residues. J lost 4 bases, V lost 3 bases, and 5 bases had no gene match.

The J gene is TRBJ2-7, the V gene TRBV23-1, with D possibly matching TRBD2 (5 bases). TRBV23-1 is labeled an ORF, and its function is uncertain. There are 14 residues in the CDR3. The V gene lost 6 bases and the J gene lost 0 bases, with 12 bases spanning the gap. For the CDR3, the DNA is TGCGCCAGCAGCGAGAGGGTCGCCTCCTACGAGCAGTACTTC. It encodes CASSERVASYEQYF.

This clone has just a few counts. The rearrangement uses TRBV29-1 and TRBJ1-2; TRBD1 aligns across 7 bases. The germline gives CDR1 SQVTM, CDR2 ANQGSEA. This CDR3 is built from 14 residues. J lost 0 bases, V lost 4 bases, and 5 bases had no gene match. CDR3 residues: CSVVSGQSNYGYTF. DNA of the CDR3: TGCAGCGTTGTTTCGGGACAGTCTAACTATGGCTACACCTTC.

The chain links TRBV15 to TRBJ2-5, with D possibly matching TRBD2 (5 bases). The V gene's germline CDR1 is LNHNV and CDR2 YYDKDF (reference sequence). The CDR3 runs 14 residues. V gave up 1 base and J gave up 5 bases, with 11 bases separating them. In DNA, the CDR3 is TGTGCCACCAGCAGAGGGGCGGGCGGGGAGACCCAGTACTTC. It translates to CATSRGAGGETQYF.

This clone was found a few times. The chain combines TRBV5-5 with TRBJ2-2; 11 bases line up with TRBD1. Germline V gene data show CDR1 as SGHKS and CDR2 as YYEKEE (reference sequence). The CDR3 length is 16 residues. V shed 3 bases, J shed 6 bases, and the junction held 7 bases outside the gene matches. The CDR3 nucleotides are TGTGCCAGCAGCTGGGAGGACAGGGGGCCCGCCGGGGAGCTGTTTTTT. It is translated as CASSWEDRGPAGELFF.

V usage is TRBV27 and J usage is TRBJ1-2; D is perhaps TRBD1 (6 bases). This CDR3 is built from 14 residues. Looked up from germline, CDR1 is MNHEY and CDR2 is SMNVEV (reference sequence). The V and J ends lost 5 bases and 7 bases respectively, with 17 bases between them. The DNA for the CDR3 is TGTGCCAGCAGTCAGTCCGTTACAGGGTTTGGCTACACCTTC. It encodes CASSQSVTGFGYTF.

This rearrangement joins TRBV30 to TRBJ1-4, with TRBD1 matching 10 bases. Germline V gene lookup returns CDR1 GTSNPN and CDR2 SVGIG (reference sequence). The CDR3 sequence is 15 residues long. After removal of 3 bases from V and 7 bases from J, the junction contained 8 bases not matched to a gene. This CDR3 is CAWRNRDRGGEKLFF. CDR3 sequence (DNA): TGTGCCTGGAGAAACCGGGACAGGGGTGGTGAAAAACTGTTTTTT.

This sequence joins TRBV6-5 and TRBJ1-6, with 7 bases fitting TRBD1. Trimming removed 4 bases from V and 10 bases from J; junction bases left unmatched: 13. Germline lookup yields CDR1 MNHEY and CDR2 SVGAGI. This CDR3 has 16 amino acids. CDR3 loop: CASSFLPGQVRSPLHF. For the CDR3, the DNA is TGTGCCAGCAGTTTCCTTCCCGGACAGGTGCGGTCACCCCTCCACTTT.

The V gene is TRBV9, the J gene TRBJ2-6; D not certain. The CDR3 loop spans 14 amino acids. V was cut by 4 bases and J by 0 bases, with 5 bases left in between. Germline assignment: CDR1 SGDLS and CDR2 YYNGEE. The chain's CDR3 is CASSPRSGANVLTF. Written as DNA, the CDR3 is TGTGCCAGCAGCCCCCGCTCTGGGGCCAACGTCCTGACTTTC.